These T cell receptor beta chains were read from a single sample in a study of graft-versus-host responses after intestinal transplantation. Method: immunoSEQ multiplex PCR; TCRdb's copy keeps in-frame clones and lacks some. The sample includes about 90,000 clones, 83% of them seen just once. These receptors have no known antigen. Material: unstimulated CD8+ T cells sorted from spleen or lymph node cells, obtained before intestinal transplant. The receptors stem from a human donor who received an intestinal transplant. Each CDR3 is given with its conserved first and last residue. The order of the fields is J gene, V gene, clone size, D gene, CDR3 protein, CDR3 DNA. The D gene is left open where the match is weak. Where a row states a size, it is once, few, many or the class of an expanded clone; other rows omit it.

J gene: TRBJ2-7
V gene: TRBV1
clone size: .
D gene: .
CDR3 protein: CTSSQYLWGTKAYEQYF
CDR3 DNA: TGCACCAGCAGCCAGTATCTATGGGGGACTAAGGCCTACGAGCAGTACTTC

J gene: TRBJ1-1
V gene: TRBV7-3
clone size: .
D gene: .
CDR3 protein: CASSRGVGVEAFF
CDR3 DNA: TGTGCCAGCAGCCGAGGTGTGGGAGTTGAAGCTTTCTTT

J gene: TRBJ2-7
V gene: TRBV28
clone size: .
D gene: TRBD1
CDR3 protein: CASSWPGQIYEQYF
CDR3 DNA: TGTGCCAGCAGTTGGCCGGGACAGATATACGAGCAGTACTTC

J gene: TRBJ2-7
V gene: TRBV4-1
clone size: .
D gene: .
CDR3 protein: CASSQEKGGDEQYF
CDR3 DNA: TGCGCCAGCAGCCAAGAAAAGGGGGGCGACGAGCAGTACTTC

J gene: TRBJ1-4
V gene: TRBV5-1
clone size: .
D gene: TRBD1
CDR3 protein: CACSFEGRGSTNEKLFF
CDR3 DNA: TGCGCCTGCAGCTTTGAGGGCAGGGGGTCAACTAATGAAAAACTGTTTTTT

J gene: TRBJ2-3
V gene: TRBV11-2
clone size: .
D gene: .
CDR3 protein: CASSLDSLAERTDTQYF
CDR3 DNA: TGTGCCAGCAGCTTAGATAGTCTAGCTGAACGCACAGATACGCAGTATTTT

J gene: TRBJ1-2
V gene: TRBV27
clone size: few
D gene: .
CDR3 protein: CASQPGPGGAWRGYTF
CDR3 DNA: TGTGCCAGCCAGCCGGGGCCGGGGGGCGCCTGGCGGGGCTACACCTTC

J gene: TRBJ2-7
V gene: TRBV7-9
clone size: .
D gene: TRBD1
CDR3 protein: CASSSSPGDRGFYEQYF
CDR3 DNA: TGTGCCAGCAGCTCCTCCCCCGGGGACAGGGGTTTTTACGAGCAGTACTTC

J gene: TRBJ2-7
V gene: TRBV5-6
clone size: .
D gene: TRBD1
CDR3 protein: CASSLATPDRAFYEQYF
CDR3 DNA: TGTGCCAGCAGCTTGGCGACCCCGGACAGGGCATTCTACGAGCAGTACTTC

J gene: TRBJ1-4
V gene: TRBV7-9
clone size: .
D gene: .
CDR3 protein: CASSLIWVTTNEKLFF
CDR3 DNA: TGTGCCAGCAGCTTAATTTGGGTGACAACTAATGAAAAACTGTTTTTT

J gene: TRBJ1-6
V gene: TRBV7-6
clone size: .
D gene: .
CDR3 protein: CASSFSTGPNSPLHF
CDR3 DNA: TGTGCCAGCAGCTTCAGTACCGGGCCTAATTCACCCCTCCACTTT

J gene: TRBJ2-2
V gene: TRBV2
clone size: .
D gene: .
CDR3 protein: CASSERGAGELFF
CDR3 DNA: TGTGCCAGCAGTGAGAGAGGGGCCGGGGAGCTGTTTTTT

J gene: TRBJ2-7
V gene: TRBV6-1
clone size: .
D gene: .
CDR3 protein: CASSEFVTHEQYF
CDR3 DNA: TGTGCCAGCAGTGAATTTGTGACCCACGAGCAGTACTTC

J gene: TRBJ2-7
V gene: TRBV5-1
clone size: .
D gene: .
CDR3 protein: CASSLEVLASYEQYF
CDR3 DNA: TGCGCCAGCAGCTTGGAGGTATTGGCAAGCTACGAGCAGTACTTC

J gene: TRBJ2-2
V gene: TRBV10-3
clone size: .
D gene: TRBD1
CDR3 protein: CAIEDSGTGETGELFF
CDR3 DNA: TGTGCCATCGAAGACTCCGGGACAGGGGAAACCGGGGAGCTGTTTTTT

J gene: TRBJ2-2
V gene: TRBV5-1
clone size: few
D gene: TRBD1
CDR3 protein: CASSLKTGWGGELFF
CDR3 DNA: TGCGCCAGCAGCCTAAAGACAGGGTGGGGCGGGGAGCTGTTTTTT

J gene: TRBJ1-2
V gene: TRBV12-2
clone size: .
D gene: .
CDR3 protein: CASRFYLPVASGNYGYTF
CDR3 DNA: .

J gene: TRBJ1-5
V gene: TRBV4-2
clone size: .
D gene: .
CDR3 protein: CASSQEPDSLSQHF
CDR3 DNA: TGTGCCAGCAGCCAGGAACCGGACAGCCTCTCCCAGCATTTT

J gene: TRBJ2-7
V gene: TRBV7-9
clone size: .
D gene: TRBD2
CDR3 protein: CASSLSGLAGGTAAYEQYF
CDR3 DNA: TGTGCCAGCAGCCTATCGGGACTAGCGGGAGGCACTGCGGCCTACGAGCAGTACTTC

J gene: TRBJ2-7
V gene: TRBV4-1
clone size: .
D gene: .
CDR3 protein: CASTYRDQGSYEQYF
CDR3 DNA: TGCGCCAGCACTTACCGGGACCAGGGAAGCTACGAGCAGTACTTC

J gene: TRBJ2-2
V gene: TRBV9
clone size: .
D gene: .
CDR3 protein: CASSVVHPGELFF
CDR3 DNA: TGTGCCAGCAGCGTAGTACATCCCGGGGAGCTGTTTTTT

J gene: TRBJ2-5
V gene: TRBV7-9
clone size: .
D gene: .
CDR3 protein: CASSLAHRGAGETQYF
CDR3 DNA: TGTGCCAGCAGCTTAGCGCATAGGGGCGCGGGGGAGACCCAGTACTTC

J gene: TRBJ2-3
V gene: TRBV7-9
clone size: .
D gene: TRBD1
CDR3 protein: CASSPPPTGSTDTQYF
CDR3 DNA: TGTGCCAGCAGCCCGCCCCCGACAGGGAGTACAGATACGCAGTATTTT

J gene: TRBJ2-7
V gene: TRBV6-5
clone size: .
D gene: .
CDR3 protein: CASTFPETAYEQYF
CDR3 DNA: TGTGCCAGCACCTTTCCGGAGACAGCCTACGAGCAGTACTTC

J gene: TRBJ2-7
V gene: TRBV4-1
clone size: .
D gene: .
CDR3 protein: CASSRSGTGEQYF
CDR3 DNA: TGCGCCAGCAGCCGGAGCGGGACAGGCGAGCAGTACTTC

J gene: TRBJ2-7
V gene: TRBV7-6
clone size: .
D gene: TRBD1
CDR3 protein: CASSLEPPMSVTGGYEQYF
CDR3 DNA: TGTGCCAGCAGCTTAGAGCCCCCTATGAGCGTGACAGGGGGCTACGAGCAGTACTTC

J gene: TRBJ1-6
V gene: TRBV2
clone size: few
D gene: TRBD1
CDR3 protein: CASSVAGGDSPLHF
CDR3 DNA: TGTGCCAGCAGTGTGGCAGGGGGCGATTCACCCCTCCACTTT

J gene: TRBJ2-1
V gene: TRBV29-1
clone size: .
D gene: .
CDR3 protein: CTVSSWGSSYNEQFF
CDR3 DNA: TGCACCGTGTCCAGTTGGGGGAGCTCCTACAATGAGCAGTTCTTC

J gene: TRBJ2-5
V gene: TRBV7-6
clone size: few
D gene: .
CDR3 protein: CASSLTRQETQYF
CDR3 DNA: TGTGCCAGCAGCTTAACCCGCCAAGAGACCCAGTACTTC

J gene: TRBJ2-7
V gene: TRBV7-7
clone size: .
D gene: TRBD2
CDR3 protein: CASSLAGDSEQYF
CDR3 DNA: TGTGCTAGCAGCTTAGCGGGGGATTCCGAGCAGTACTTC

J gene: TRBJ1-5
V gene: TRBV23-1
clone size: .
D gene: TRBD1
CDR3 protein: CASKSGDRSKPQHF
CDR3 DNA: TGCGCCAGCAAGTCCGGGGACAGAAGTAAGCCCCAGCATTTT

J gene: TRBJ2-1
V gene: TRBV5-4
clone size: .
D gene: .
CDR3 protein: CASSLQVSGGTYNEQFF
CDR3 DNA: TGTGCCAGCAGCTTACAGGTCAGTGGGGGGACCTACAATGAGCAGTTCTTC

J gene: TRBJ1-2
V gene: TRBV27
clone size: .
D gene: TRBD1
CDR3 protein: CASRSDRDANYGYTF
CDR3 DNA: TGTGCCAGCAGATCCGACAGGGATGCTAACTATGGCTACACCTTC

J gene: TRBJ2-3
V gene: TRBV2
clone size: .
D gene: TRBD2
CDR3 protein: CASSGSGVHTQYF
CDR3 DNA: TGTGCCAGCAGCGGTAGCGGGGTGCATACGCAGTATTTT

J gene: TRBJ2-1
V gene: TRBV6-5
clone size: .
D gene: .
CDR3 protein: CASSGTSYNEQFF
CDR3 DNA: TGTGCCAGCAGCGGGACCTCCTACAATGAGCAGTTCTTC

J gene: TRBJ1-6
V gene: TRBV18
clone size: once
D gene: .
CDR3 protein: CASSRLYNSPLHF
CDR3 DNA: TGTGCCAGCTCACGACTGTATAATTCACCCCTCCACTTT

J gene: TRBJ2-2
V gene: TRBV6-5
clone size: .
D gene: .
CDR3 protein: CASSPDHTNTGELFF
CDR3 DNA: TGTGCCAGCAGTCCAGATCATACGAACACCGGGGAGCTGTTTTTT